These 14 T cell receptor beta chains came from one sample sequenced in a study of neurological immune-mediated disorders (dated by TCRdb to about 2019). Receptors were amplified or captured by 5' RACE. Reads for this sample came from an Illumina HiSeq 2500. Starting from the raw public reads, TCRdb applied fastp trimming at Q25, assembled clones with MiXCR and retained in-frame beta chains. Rows merge per CDR3 protein into single entries with the most common DNA and genes. Across this sample there are just under 40,000 distinct CDR3 sequences, with approximately 7.2% seen only once. The ten largest clonotypes hold approximately 5.7% of the sample. Sample: CD4+ T cells from blood. The origin of the receptors is a man between 50 and 59 years old in good health.

This clonotype was seen ten or more times. The chain recombines TRBV6-6 with TRBJ2-7; TRBD2 matches at 7 bases. The CDR3 length is 15 residues. Germline V lookup: CDR1 MNHNY, CDR2 SVGAGI (reference sequence). V shed 3 bases, J shed 4 bases, and the junction held 9 bases outside the gene matches. CDR3 sequence reads: CASSYGGSIGYEQYF. The CDR3 DNA is TGTGCCAGCAGTTATGGCGGGAGTATCGGGTACGAGCAGTACTTC.

The sample holds many counts of this clonotype. V and J are TRBV6-5 and TRBJ1-1; D is unclear. Germline values: CDR1 MNHEY, CDR2 SVGAGI. The CDR3 is made up of 14 amino acids. V was pared by 0 bases and J by 6 bases, with 11 bases between. The CDR3 nucleotides are TGTGCCAGCAGTTACTCCCGGCCAGAGGCTGAAGCTTTCTTT. Encoded protein: CASSYSRPEAEAFF.

This clonotype was picked up many times. The CDR3: CSARGGLSYNEQFF. The CDR3 bases are TGCAGTGCTAGGGGGGGTTTGTCCTACAATGAGCAGTTCTTC. The V and J genes are TRBV20-1 and TRBJ2-1; tentatively, D is TRBD2 (6 bases). Germline V CDR1 and CDR2: DFQATT, SNEGSKA (reference sequence). The CDR3 is 14 amino acids. Trimming removed 3 bases from V and 1 base from J, with 10 bases in between.

Many counts were recorded for this clonotype. J is TRBJ1-2 and V is TRBV7-3; TRBD1 is a possible D gene (5 bases). CDR1 is SGHTA and CDR2 is FQGTGA in the germline V gene. Deletions cut 0 bases from V and 5 bases from J, with 7 bases between. This CDR3 spans 13 amino acids. CDR3 sequence reads: CASSLTGEYGYTF. CDR3 bases: TGTGCCAGCAGCTTAACGGGGGAATATGGCTACACCTTC.

This clonotype was observed at least ten times. The genes are TRBV5-1 and TRBJ1-3, with 7 bases aligning to TRBD1. Trimming removed 3 bases from V and 4 bases from J; junction bases left unmatched: 7. Germline values: CDR1 SGHRS, CDR2 YFSETQ. This CDR3 is 15 amino acids long. The CDR3 region has the DNA TGCGCCAGCAGCTCACTGGGACAGATCGGAAACACCATATATTTT. Its protein is CASSSLGQIGNTIYF.

In this sample, this clonotype turned up many times. J is TRBJ2-4 and V is TRBV20-1; 10 nucleotides line up with TRBD2. This CDR3 has 15 residues. The germline CDR1 and CDR2 sequences are DFQATT and SNEGSKA (reference sequence). The J segment lost 3 bases and the V segment lost 3 bases, leaving 5 bases of the junction unmatched. The CDR3 protein is CSASLAGAGKNIQYF. In DNA form, the CDR3 reads TGCAGTGCTAGCCTAGCGGGGGCGGGCAAAAACATTCAGTACTTC.

This clonotype appeared many times. V usage is TRBV11-2 and J usage is TRBJ2-3; perhaps TRBD1 as D (6 bases). Germline V gene lookup returns CDR1 SGHAT and CDR2 FQNNGV. Trimming cost V 5 bases and J 0 bases, with 18 bases left between them. The CDR3 is 17 amino acids. The CDR3 DNA is TGTGCCAGCAGCCATCCGGGACAAGAGAAGAGCACAGATACGCAGTATTTT. This gives the protein CASSHPGQEKSTDTQYF.

This clonotype has a count of ten or more. The chain joins TRBV5-6 to TRBJ2-1; 8 nucleotides line up with TRBD1. With V trimmed by 4 bases and J by 8 bases, 14 bases remained unmatched. CDR1 is SGHDT and CDR2 is YYEEEE in the germline V gene. CDR3 length: 16 residues. CDR3 residues: CASSPLRAGGYHEQFF. For the CDR3, the DNA is TGTGCCAGCAGCCCACTCAGAGCAGGGGGCTATCATGAGCAGTTCTTC.

This clonotype was picked up many times. The chain recombines TRBV28 with TRBJ2-7; D is uncertain. This CDR3 comprises 19 residues. The germline V gene encodes CDR1 MDHEN and CDR2 SYDVKM. The V end lost 6 bases, the J end lost 0 bases, and 27 bases lay between the germline ends. The CDR3 DNA sequence: TGTGCCAGCAGCTTGCTGTTTCGGGCCCAGAAAATGACCTCCTACGAGCAGTACTTC. Residues: CASSLLFRAQKMTSYEQYF.

This clonotype was recorded at least ten times. The chain couples TRBV10-3 to TRBJ2-1; no clear D. This CDR3 has 11 amino acids. The germline V and J ends were trimmed by 0 bases and 6 bases, with 0 bases remaining between them. Germline V gene lookup returns CDR1 ENHRY and CDR2 SYGVKD. The CDR3 bases are TGTGCCATCAGTGAGTCCAATGAGCAGTTCTTC. The encoded protein is CAISESNEQFF.

This clonotype was seen ten or more times. The V and J genes are TRBV10-3 and TRBJ1-2; D remains unclear. Germline lookup yields CDR1 ENHRY and CDR2 SYGVKD. This CDR3 is 12 amino acids long. V shed 8 bases and J shed 3 bases, with 10 bases lying between them. This CDR3 reads CAIADGDYGYTF. DNA for the CDR3: TGTGCCATCGCCGACGGAGACTATGGCTACACCTTC.

This clonotype has ten or more counts. V usage is TRBV7-2 and J usage is TRBJ2-2; D is undetermined. Germline CDR1 SGHTA, CDR2 FQGNSA. The CDR3 extends over 14 amino acids. V lost 3 bases, J lost 4 bases, and 9 bases lay in between. The CDR3 DNA is TGTGCCAGCAGCTTGGGCAGTTTCACCGGGGAGCTGTTTTTT. As protein: CASSLGSFTGELFF. The full variable domain, completed using reference TRBV7-2 and TRBJ2-2, is GAGVSQSPSNKVTEKGKDVELRCDPISGHTALYWYRQSLGQGLEFLIYFQGNSAPDKSGLPSDRFSAERTGGSVSTLTIQRTQQEDSAVYLCASSLGSFTGELFFGEGSRLTVL.

At least ten counts were recorded for this clonotype. This sequence joins TRBV11-2 and TRBJ2-3; 9 nucleotides line up with TRBD2. V shed 5 bases, J shed 4 bases, and the junction held 7 bases outside the gene matches. Germline lookup yields CDR1 SGHAT and CDR2 FQNNGV. The CDR3 totals 15 residues. The CDR3, as DNA: TGTGCCAGCAGCACCCTCGCGGGAGGGGCAGATACGCAGTATTTT. It yields the protein CASSTLAGGADTQYF.

This clonotype was counted once. This chain uses TRBV7-2 with TRBJ1-2; the D is unclear. This CDR3 is 15 amino acids long. The ends were cut back, 3 bases at V and 0 bases at J, with 11 bases in the middle. CDR1 is SGHTA, CDR2 FQGNSA, per germline. CDR3 coding DNA: TGTGCCAGCAGCTTGGAAACAGCCTCTAACTATGGCTACACCTTC. This codes for CASSLETASNYGYTF.